This T cell receptor beta chain is drawn from a study of blood T cell repertoires in COVID-19. Germline-derived CDR1 and CDR2 are KGHDR and SFDVKD. Deletions cut 0 bases from V and 8 bases from J, with 14 bases between. The CDR3 loop spans 15 amino acids. Produced via immunoSEQ multiplex PCR; TCRdb's table is partial and in-frame only. The table records roughly 220,000 clones, approximately 80% of them present only once. The origin of this receptor is a man aged 40-49 years who had recovered from COVID-19. This chain links TRBV24-1 with TRBJ2-3; D unresolved. The sample comprised PBMCs or T cells enriched from blood (not recorded which). This chain's CDR3 is CATSDLLGPSATQYF. The CDR3 DNA reads TGTGCCACCAGTGATTTGCTGGGCCCCTCGGCTACGCAGTATTTT.